Judged by abundance, the clone carrying this T cell receptor (beta chain) is large. Four subsets defined by PD-1 and/or TIGIT were sorted from live CD3+CD8+TCRalphabeta+ cells. The data belong to a study of circulating CD8 cells and anti-PD-1 response in melanoma. The QIAseq Immune Repertoire TCR panel built the libraries from approximately 15 ng of total RNA. TCRdb used MiXCR to reprocess the reads, holding one entry per CDR3 protein. This sample carries roughly 600 distinct CDR3 sequences, approximately 6.2% of them seen once, and the ten largest clones take 27%. Sample: CD8+ T cells from PBMCs, taken at baseline or after one month of anti-PD-1 therapy (not recorded which). The sequence was collected from a human donor with melanoma.

The DNA for the CDR3 is TGTGCCAGCAGTGAAAAATTTCTACAGGGCTACGAGCAGTACTTC. This encodes CASSEKFLQGYEQYF. The chain recombines TRBV2 with TRBJ2-7; D perhaps matches TRBD1 (6 bases). V lost 2 bases to trimming and J lost 3 bases, with 14 bases between them. Per germline, CDR1 SNHLY and CDR2 FYNNEI. CDR3 size: 15 residues.